The 32 T cell receptor beta chains in this list originate from one sample, sequenced in a study of Graves' ophthalmopathy and Graves' hyperthyroidism. The sequenced template was RNA, covering the TCR beta CDR3 region. The authors performed first-round RT-PCR with HTBI primers and then a second-round multiplex PCR. A single record per CDR3 protein comes from TCRdb applying MiXCR to the multiplex PCR reads. The sample shows about 400,000 distinct CDR3 sequences, about 18% of them seen only once. The material sequenced was peripheral blood. These receptors all come from a woman aged 18-30 years with Graves' ophthalmopathy.

The gene calls are TRBV7-3 and TRBJ2-7; D gene uncertain. Deletions cut 6 bases from V and 3 bases from J, with 9 bases between. Germline V lookup: CDR1 SGHTA, CDR2 FQGTGA. The CDR3 contains 12 residues. CDR3 DNA: TGTGCCAGCAGGGTGGTGATCTACGAGCAGTACTTC. This gives the protein CASRVVIYEQYF.

This clonotype was seen many times. The chain couples TRBV6-2 or TRBV6-3 to TRBJ1-6, with D unclear. This CDR3 is 15 amino acids long. CDR1 MNHEY and CDR2 SVGEGT come from the germline V gene. Trimming removed 3 bases at V and 6 bases at J, with 12 bases between. CDR3 protein: CASSYAVTPNSPLHF. CDR3 DNA sequence: TGTGCCAGCAGTTATGCGGTGACCCCTAATTCACCCCTCCACTTT.

In its sample, this clonotype was seen many times. The genes are TRBV30 and TRBJ2-2; 10 positions match TRBD2. This CDR3 has 15 residues. The germline gives CDR1 GTSNPN, CDR2 SVGIG (reference sequence). V shed 4 bases and J 1 base; nucleotides not matched to a gene: 3. The CDR3 loop reads CAWTRTSGNTGELFF. The CDR3 coding sequence is TGTGCCTGGACCCGGACTAGCGGGAACACCGGGGAGCTGTTTTTT.

This clonotype was found many times. The J gene is TRBJ1-5, the V gene TRBV2; a weak D match, TRBD1 (5 bases). CDR3 length: 15 residues. Germline values: CDR1 SNHLY, CDR2 FYNNEI. V was shortened by 1 base and J by 7 bases, with 14 bases between the two germline ends. The CDR3 reads CASSEGGEFGQPQHF. The CDR3 coding sequence is TGTGCCAGCAGTGAAGGGGGGGAATTTGGCCAGCCCCAGCATTTT.

The sample holds many counts of this clonotype. This chain joins TRBV28 and TRBJ1-2; 7 bases match TRBD1. Germline CDR1 MDHEN, CDR2 SYDVKM. The CDR3 is 14 residues long. Germline trimming cut 5 bases from V and 9 bases from J; bases unmatched to any gene: 12. The CDR3 loop is CASSPVSRGNSYTF. CDR3 sequence (DNA): TGTGCCAGCAGTCCCGTTTCCAGGGGGAATAGCTACACCTTC.

This clonotype was counted ten times or more. The rearrangement uses TRBV20-1 and TRBJ2-7; a possible D gene is TRBD2 (6 bases). Germline V gene lookup returns CDR1 DFQATT and CDR2 SNEGSKA (reference sequence). The CDR3 length is 15 residues. V shed 1 base and J shed 0 bases, with 13 bases lying between them. This CDR3 reads CSARGDSGTSYEQYF. CDR3 DNA: TGCAGTGCTAGAGGGGATAGCGGAACCTCCTACGAGCAGTACTTC.

This clonotype has at least ten counts. The chain recombines TRBV11-2 with TRBJ1-1; 7 nucleotides agree with TRBD1. CDR1 SGHAT and CDR2 FQNNGV come from the germline V gene. This CDR3 spans 15 amino acids. The trim removed 0 bases at V and 0 bases at J, leaving 1 base unmatched. Here the CDR3 reads CASSLEGTVNTEAFF. The DNA of the CDR3 is TGTGCCAGCAGCTTAGAGGGGACAGTGAACACTGAAGCTTTCTTT. Full variable domain (missing parts from reference TRBV11-2 and TRBJ1-1): EAGVAQSPRYKIIEKRQSVAFWCNPISGHATLYWYQQILGQGPKLLIQFQNNGVVDDSQLPKDRFSAERLKGVDSTLKIQPAKLEDSAVYLCASSLEGTVNTEAFFGQGTRLTVV.

This clonotype was detected many times. The chain has TRBV25-1 and TRBJ2-7; D gene uncertain. V gave up 1 base and J gave up 1 base, with 5 bases separating them. CDR3 length: 13 residues. Germline V lookup: CDR1 MGHDK, CDR2 SYGVNS. The CDR3 coding sequence is TGTGCCAGCAGTGAATCCGGATCCTACGAGCAGTACTTC. Protein: CASSESGSYEQYF.

This clonotype has a count of ten or more. J is TRBJ1-1 and V is TRBV9; 7 bases map to TRBD1. Germline CDR1 SGDLS, CDR2 YYNGEE. This CDR3 is 15 amino acids long. V lost 4 bases to trimming and J lost 5 bases; unmatched junction nucleotides: 11. The CDR3 protein is CASSTQGGLLTEAFF. The CDR3 DNA sequence: TGTGCCAGCAGCACCCAGGGGGGTCTTTTGACTGAAGCTTTCTTT.

At least ten counts were recorded for this clonotype. CDR3 residues: CASTLGASNTEAFF. CDR3 nucleotide sequence: TGTGCCAGTACCCTCGGTGCGTCTAACACTGAAGCTTTCTTT. The chain couples TRBV19 to TRBJ1-1; no firm D call. Deletions cut 7 bases from V and 2 bases from J, with 14 bases between. CDR1 and CDR2 (germline): LNHDA, SQIVND (reference sequence). The CDR3 contains 14 residues.

This clonotype appeared many times. The rearrangement uses TRBV19 and TRBJ2-7, with D tentatively TRBD1 (5 bases). Trimming stripped 0 bases from V and 2 bases from J, with 8 bases between. Germline V gene data show CDR1 as LNHDA and CDR2 as SQIVND (reference sequence). CDR3 length: 14 amino acids. The CDR3 DNA follows: TGTGCCAGTAGTATAGATCAGGGCACCTACGAGCAGTACTTC. This sequence encodes CASSIDQGTYEQYF.

In this sample, this clonotype turned up many times. The chain recombines TRBV2 with TRBJ1-1, with unresolved D. This CDR3 spans 14 amino acids. The germline gives CDR1 SNHLY, CDR2 FYNNEI. Trimming took off 8 bases at V and 1 base at J, with 14 bases between the two ends. The CDR3 coding sequence is TGTGCCAGCTTATCTATGGGCCCGAACACTGAAGCTTTCTTT. Translation gives CASLSMGPNTEAFF.

In this sample, this clonotype turned up once. V usage is TRBV10-3 and J usage is TRBJ1-5, with D uncertain. This CDR3 spans 15 amino acids. Trimming took off 2 bases at V and 9 bases at J, with 17 bases between the two ends. CDR1 and CDR2 from the germline V gene are ENHRY and SYGVKD. CDR3 protein: CAISEGRRDASPQHF. CDR3 in DNA: TGTGCCATCAGTGAGGGGAGGAGGGATGCATCGCCCCAGCATTTT.

This clonotype was recorded at least ten times. The chain employs TRBV20-1 and TRBJ2-7, with D hard to call. Trimming took 5 bases from V and 7 from J, leaving 9 bases between them. Looked up from germline, CDR1 is DFQATT and CDR2 is SNEGSKA (reference sequence). The CDR3 extends over 10 amino acids. In nucleotides, the CDR3 is TGCAGTGCTCCCTCTAGGGAGCAGTACTTC. Encoded protein: CSAPSREQYF.

This clonotype was seen a few times. The J gene is TRBJ1-1, the V gene TRBV6-1; the D is unclear. Germline values: CDR1 MNHNS, CDR2 SASEGT. Trimming shortened V by 5 bases and J by 0 bases, and 10 bases separated the two germline ends. This CDR3 comprises 14 residues. The CDR3 coding sequence is TGTGCCAGCAGTAAAACGAGGATGAACACTGAAGCTTTCTTT. Protein product: CASSKTRMNTEAFF.

In its sample, this clonotype was seen many times. V is TRBV20-1 and J is TRBJ1-2; D perhaps matches TRBD1 (6 bases). The CDR3 is 17 amino acids. From germline, CDR1 is DFQATT and CDR2 SNEGSKA (reference sequence). V was cut by 2 bases and J by 1 base, with 20 bases left in between. CDR3 protein: CSARSPGTLSHNYGYTF. In nucleotides, the CDR3 is TGCAGTGCTAGAAGTCCCGGGACACTCTCTCATAACTATGGCTACACCTTC.

The table lists this clonotype with many counts. The chain links TRBV7-8 to TRBJ1-5; 7 positions agree with TRBD1. Germline V lookup: CDR1 SGHVS, CDR2 FQNEAQ. With V trimmed by 5 bases and J by 4 bases, 5 bases remained unmatched. The CDR3 sequence is 14 residues long. As DNA, the CDR3 is TGTGCCAGCAGCCATCGACAGGGAAATCAGCCCCAGCATTTT. Amino acids: CASSHRQGNQPQHF. Based on the CDR3 plus reference TRBV7-8 and TRBJ1-5, the full variable domain is GAGVSQSPRYKVAKRGQDVALRCDPISGHVSLFWYQQALGQGPEFLTYFQNEAQLDKSGLPSDRFFAERPEGSVSTLKIQRTQQEDSAVYLCASSHRQGNQPQHFGDGTRLSIL.

This clonotype was seen repeatedly, ten times or more. This chain joins TRBV6-4 and TRBJ2-7, with 11 positions matching TRBD2. In germline, CDR1 is MRHNA, CDR2 SNTAGT. V was pared by 7 bases and J by 0 bases, with 14 bases of the junction left unmatched. The CDR3 sequence is 18 residues long. The CDR3 nucleotides are TGTGCCAGCACCTCACCACCCCTTACTAGCGGGAGCTCCTACGAGCAGTACTTC. Residues: CASTSPPLTSGSSYEQYF.

In its sample, this clonotype was seen many times. The rearrangement joins TRBV6-2 or TRBV6-3 to TRBJ2-7; no firm D call. Germline V gives CDR1 MNHEY, CDR2 SVGEGT. Trimming stripped 7 bases from V and 2 bases from J, with 18 bases between. The CDR3 has 15 residues. This chain's CDR3 is CASTLGPLSTYEQYF. The CDR3 DNA sequence: TGTGCCAGCACCCTCGGACCTCTTAGCACCTACGAGCAGTACTTC.

J is TRBJ1-5 and V is TRBV18, with D perhaps matching TRBD1 (5 bases). The germline CDR1 and CDR2 sequences are KGHSH and LQKENI. The CDR3 is made up of 12 amino acids. V lost 8 bases and J 4 bases, leaving 9 bases between the germline ends. The CDR3 loop reads CASAGSNQPQHF. The CDR3 DNA reads as TGTGCCAGCGCAGGGTCTAATCAGCCCCAGCATTTT. Looking up the rest from reference TRBV18 and TRBJ1-5 gives the full variable domain: NAGVMQNPRHLVRRRGQEARLRCSPMKGHSHVYWYRQLPEEGLKFMVYLQKENIIDESGMPKERFSAEFPKEGPSILRIQQVVRGDSAAYFCASAGSNQPQHFGDGTRLSIL.

This clonotype was observed at least ten times. The chain recombines TRBV9 with TRBJ1-1; D remains unclear. The V and J ends lost 0 bases and 0 bases respectively, with 9 bases between them. There are 15 residues in the CDR3. Germline CDR1 reads SGDLS; CDR2 reads YYNGEE. The CDR3 region has the DNA TGTGCCAGCAGCGTAGGCGGCCGGGTGAACACTGAAGCTTTCTTT. Its translation is CASSVGGRVNTEAFF. Full variable domain (remainder filled in from reference TRBV9 and TRBJ1-1): DSGVTQTPKHLITATGQRVTLRCSPRSGDLSVYWYQQSLDQGLQFLIQYYNGEERAKGNILERFSAQQFPDLHSELNLSSLELGDSALYFCASSVGGRVNTEAFFGQGTRLTVV.

This clonotype was counted many times. This rearrangement joins TRBV4-1 to TRBJ1-6; no firm D call. The V end was cut by 5 bases, the J end by 11 bases, with 16 bases between. CDR1 and CDR2 (germline): MGHRA, YSYEKL. CDR3 size: 14 residues. CDR3 protein: CASSFSDGAAPLHF. The CDR3 bases are TGCGCCAGCAGCTTTTCGGACGGAGCTGCACCCCTCCACTTT.

This clonotype appeared many times. The chain is built from TRBV11-2 and TRBJ2-7, with D hard to call. This CDR3 spans 12 amino acids. The germline V and J ends were trimmed by 2 bases and 7 bases, with 9 bases remaining between them. Germline V CDR1 and CDR2: SGHAT, FQNNGV. In DNA form, the CDR3 reads TGTGCCAGCAGCTTACCATCCGGTGAGCAGTACTTC. Its translation: CASSLPSGEQYF.

The V and J genes are TRBV6-5 and TRBJ1-1; TRBD1 matches at 7 bases. CDR1 and CDR2 (germline): MNHEY, SVGAGI. The CDR3 extends over 16 amino acids. With 2 bases clipped from V and 1 base from J, the junction kept 7 bases outside the gene matches. The CDR3 loop reads CASSYPSTGANTEAFF. The CDR3 DNA reads as TGTGCCAGCAGTTACCCTTCAACAGGGGCGAACACTGAAGCTTTCTTT.

This clonotype was observed at least ten times. Germline and junction disagree at one end, which may indicate a read error. The genes are TRBV4-1 and TRBJ2-7; 10 bases are a match to TRBD2. Germline values: CDR1 MGHRA, CDR2 YSYEKL. The length of the CDR3 is 17 residues. In DNA form, the CDR3 reads TGCGCCAGCGGCCACCCCTCGCCGACTAGCGGGCCCTACGAGCAGTACTTC. Amino acid sequence: CASGHPSPTSGPYEQYF.

The genes are TRBV13 and TRBJ1-5; 10 bases align to TRBD1. This CDR3 region has 15 residues. With 5 bases clipped from V and 6 bases from J, the junction kept 7 bases outside the gene matches. Germline CDR1 and CDR2: PRHDT and FYEKMQ (reference sequence). The chain's CDR3 is CASSDRGLFGQPQHF. Written as DNA, the CDR3 is TGTGCCAGCAGCGACAGGGGGCTTTTTGGTCAGCCCCAGCATTTT.

This clonotype showed up many times. In DNA form, the CDR3 reads TGCGCCAGCAGCACCCCGGGACAAGGCCTGGCTTTCTTT. Protein product: CASSTPGQGLAFF. The chain links TRBV5-1 to TRBJ1-1; TRBD1 might be the D (6 bases). The CDR3 loop spans 13 amino acids. The V gene's germline CDR1 is SGHRS and CDR2 YFSETQ. Trimming took off 4 bases at V and 11 bases at J, with 18 bases between the two ends.

This clonotype has at least ten counts. CDR3: CASSPDRGLLKITQYF. The CDR3 nucleotides read TGTGCCAGCAGTCCTGACAGGGGGCTTTTGAAAATCACCCAGTACTTC. The V and J genes are TRBV28 and TRBJ2-5; the match to TRBD1 covers 10 bases. CDR1 is MDHEN, CDR2 SYDVKM, per germline. This CDR3 has 16 residues. With 5 bases clipped from V and 8 bases from J, the junction kept 14 bases outside the gene matches.

This clonotype was found many times. The gene calls are TRBV29-1 and TRBJ2-5, with TRBD2 matching 12 bases. The CDR3 loop spans 14 amino acids. Germline V gives CDR1 SQVTM, CDR2 ANQGSEA. V trimming: 5 bases; J trimming: 5 bases; junction bases outside the gene matches: 6. The CDR3 DNA reads TGCAGCGTTCCTAGCGGGAGGGCCCGTGAGACCCAGTACTTC. Its protein product is CSVPSGRARETQYF.

Ten or more counts support this clonotype. The chain couples TRBV29-1 to TRBJ2-7; 10 bases map to TRBD1. Germline V lookup: CDR1 SQVTM, CDR2 ANQGSEA. V dropped 7 bases and J dropped 4; count of bases not matched to a gene: 7. The CDR3 consists of 13 residues. The CDR3 DNA reads TGCAGCGGCGGGGACAGGGGAAAATACGAGCAGTACTTC. Translation: CSGGDRGKYEQYF.

This clonotype appeared many times. The chain combines TRBV7-9 with TRBJ2-2; 8 bases match TRBD1. Germline V gene data show CDR1 as SEHNR and CDR2 as FQNEAQ (reference sequence). The CDR3 extends over 15 amino acids. V lost 6 bases and J lost 4; bases outside the gene matches: 7. The CDR3 coding sequence is TGTGCCAGCAGTACCACAGGGGGTAGCACCGGGGAGCTGTTTTTT. Translating gives CASSTTGGSTGELFF.

This clonotype was found many times. This chain links TRBV28 with TRBJ2-7; tentative D call: TRBD1 (6 bases). V lost 5 bases, J lost 2 bases, and 10 bases lay in between. The CDR3 is 13 residues long. Germline assignment: CDR1 MDHEN and CDR2 SYDVKM. This CDR3 reads CASSPRGAYEQYF. CDR3 bases: TGTGCCAGCAGTCCCAGGGGAGCCTACGAGCAGTACTTC.